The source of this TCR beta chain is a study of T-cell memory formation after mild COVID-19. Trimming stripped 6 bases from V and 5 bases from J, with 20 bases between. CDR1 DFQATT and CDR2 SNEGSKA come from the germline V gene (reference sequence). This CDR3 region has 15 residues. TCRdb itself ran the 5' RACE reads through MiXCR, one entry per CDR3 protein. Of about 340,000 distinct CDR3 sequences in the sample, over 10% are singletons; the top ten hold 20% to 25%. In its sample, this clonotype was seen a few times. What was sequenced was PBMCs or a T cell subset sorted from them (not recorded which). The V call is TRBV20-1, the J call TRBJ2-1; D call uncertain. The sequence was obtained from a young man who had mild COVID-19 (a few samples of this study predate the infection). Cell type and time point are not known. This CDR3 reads CSAPSVAPRNNEQFF. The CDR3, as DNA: TGCAGTGCCCCTTCGGTGGCCCCGAGGAACAATGAGCAGTTCTTC.